This T cell receptor (beta chain) was captured in a study of blood T cell repertoires in COVID-19 (dated by TCRdb to the early 2020s). With respect to the entire study: Collaborator samples came from the United States, Italy and Spain and covered acute and convalescent phases of COVID-19. The material from the prospective study consisted of cDNA or gDNA derived from T cells, B-cell-depleted T cells, or PBMCs. Deeply sampled blood TCRbeta repertoires from subjects exposed to, actively infected with, or recovered from COVID-19 were included in the dataset. The repertoires were made available in a free public database intended to serve as a resource for research on the immune response to SARS-CoV-2. Samples came from the ongoing ImmuneRACE study (first 160 participants) plus 1,254 subjects from 6 global collaborators. The sample metadata nearly always contained a de-identified subject ID, COVID-19 status, age in years and sex. Where HLA class I and class II types were available, the types were taken from metadata supplied by the sample provider, not from assay-based typing.

Regarding this clone: It has no known antigen specificity. One base away there is no much larger clone; base qualities are not given.

Relative to germline, V is 3 bases shorter and J is 0 bases shorter, with 6 bases between their ends. Via the germline V gene (reference sequence), CDR1 is LGHDT and CDR2 YNNKEL. From its cysteine to its phenylalanine, the CDR3 spans 14 amino acids. CDR3 DNA is the only sequence kept; it has 42 bases, read in frame from the first base. The collaborating institutions used their own protocols to collect whole blood in K2EDTA tubes. For TCRbeta analysis, collaborators shipped samples as frozen whole blood, isolated PBMCs, or DNA extracted from either of those sample types. General findings and caveats noted by the study authors: The amount of clinical and demographic metadata varied by source and participant and was provided uncurated.

The immunoSEQ Assay, a bias-controlled multiplex PCR, was used to amplify TCRbeta CDR3 regions from genomic DNA. The published analysis was carried out like this. The number of nucleated cells in each sample was estimated by amplification of reference gene primers within the assay. To quantify the absolute abundance of each unique TCRbeta CDR3 rearrangement, sequence reads were collapsed and filtered. For each sample, productive Simpson clonality was calculated as the square root of Simpson's diversity index over productive rearrangements. The immuneACCESS repertoire file appears here via TCRdb, limited to in-frame rearrangements. These files lack a portion of the clones; in checked studies, under half of the deficit traces to unresolved V genes, and the cause of the others is not known. The V and J calls and the clone size are those of that table, but D and trimming were determined from the DNA. This sample is represented by about 99,000 clones; over 75% of them were singletons. In total, the top ten clones hold 6.2% of the sample.

Source material: peripheral blood. The rearranged segments are TRBV3-1 (or the pseudogene TRBV3-2) and TRBJ1-3; TRBD1 is perhaps the D gene, given 5 matching bases. This TCR derives from a human donor in a cohort sampled during active COVID-19. The bases read TGTGCCAGCAGCCAGACAGACTCTGGAAACACCATATATTTT. The translation is CASSQTDSGNTIYF.